This T cell receptor beta chain was recorded in a study of sequential checkpoint blockade in melanoma. Study-level background: Each arm's sequence ended with maintenance nivolumab.

Treatment noted: randomized to nivolumab then ipilimumab (arm A) or the reverse (arm B). None of the patients previously received DNA-damaging chemotherapy. PBMC sorting kept live CD3+CD8+ cells without CD19 or CD56. Some clones are missing from TCRdb's copy, which holds only in-frame ones; the method was immunoSEQ multiplex PCR. The data show roughly 9,300 clones, approximately 76% seen once. The material sequenced was CD8+ T cells sorted from blood (inferred from file names), taken from a patient given nivolumab and ipilimumab in sequence. The TCR comes from a human donor with melanoma.

CDR3 protein: CASSQDPTGVTYGYTF. Written as DNA, the CDR3 is TGCGCCAGCAGCCAAGATCCCACAGGGGTCACCTATGGCTACACCTTC. The rearrangement joins TRBV4-1 to TRBJ1-2, with 7 bases lining up with TRBD1. The germline CDR1 and CDR2 sequences are MGHRA and YSYEKL. This CDR3 comprises 16 residues. The junction had 8 bases not matched to a gene; V was cut back by 0 bases and J by 4 bases.